One sample yielded the 23 T cell receptor beta chains listed below, sequenced in a study of cytomegalovirus exposure and HLA in healthy donors. PCR employed 60 Vbeta and 13 Jbeta primers. Sequencing used immunoSEQ multiplex PCR; TCRdb keeps in-frame clones, though not all of them. Of about 110,000 clones listed, approximately 76% were seen once; the top ten hold less than 9.5%. The sequenced sample consisted of PBMCs. These receptors were collected from a woman aged 45-60 years in good health and CMV-seropositive.

The gene calls are TRBV7-2 and TRBJ2-1, with a tentative D call TRBD2 (6 bases). The CDR3 sequence is 11 residues long. The V end lost 5 bases, the J end lost 10 bases, and 9 bases lay between the germline ends. Germline V gives CDR1 SGHTA, CDR2 FQGNSA. The CDR3 reads CASSTGVEQFF. CDR3 bases: TGTGCCAGCAGCACGGGGGTCGAGCAGTTCTTC.

This chain uses TRBV7-2 with TRBJ2-3, with D perhaps matching TRBD1 (6 bases). The CDR3 contains 16 residues. The germline V gene has CDR1 SGHTA and CDR2 FQGNSA. V lost 5 bases and J lost 0, with 15 bases in between. CDR3 bases: TGTGCCAGCAGCCCCACAGGGTGGGCTAGCACAGATACGCAGTATTTT. Its translation: CASSPTGWASTDTQYF.

The chain couples TRBV18 to TRBJ1-3, with 10 bases that match TRBD1. V lost 6 bases and J lost 4; bases outside the gene matches: 6. CDR3 size: 15 residues. The V gene's germline CDR1 is KGHSH and CDR2 LQKENI. The CDR3 DNA reads TGTGCCAGCTCGTCACCGGGACAGGGGGGAAACACCATATATTTT. This codes for CASSSPGQGGNTIYF.

This clone appeared once. V is TRBV9 and J is TRBJ2-3, with 9 bases matching TRBD2. The trim removed 0 bases at V and 3 bases at J, leaving 11 bases unmatched. The CDR3 has 18 amino acids. Germline V CDR1 and CDR2: SGDLS, YYNGEE. The CDR3 DNA is TGTGCCAGCAGCGTAGGTCTAGCGGGGCTCCTAGGTACAGATACGCAGTATTTT. This translates into CASSVGLAGLLGTDTQYF.

V gene TRBV5-1 combines with J gene TRBJ2-1; 12 nucleotides line up with TRBD2. The J segment lost 9 bases and the V segment lost 2 bases, leaving 6 bases of the junction unmatched. The CDR3 extends over 15 amino acids. Per the germline V gene, CDR1 is SGHRS and CDR2 is YFSETQ. The CDR3 region has the DNA TGCGCCAGCAGCTTAGAACTAGCGGGAGGTGGTGAGCAGTTCTTC. It codes for CASSLELAGGGEQFF.

This rearrangement joins TRBV5-4 to TRBJ2-1; TRBD2 might be the D (6 bases). Deletions cut 4 bases from V and 6 bases from J, with 11 bases between. Germline V lookup: CDR1 SGHNT, CDR2 YYREEE (reference sequence). The CDR3 is 13 amino acids. In nucleotides, the CDR3 is TGTGCCAGCAGCGGGGGGAGGCCCAATGAGCAGTTCTTC. Protein product: CASSGGRPNEQFF. Full variable domain (rest looked up from reference TRBV5-4 and TRBJ2-1): ETGVTQSPTHLIKTRGQQVTLRCSSQSGHNTVSWYQQALGQGPQFIFQYYREEENGRGNFPPRFSGLQFPNYSSELNVNALELDDSALYLCASSGGRPNEQFFGPGTRLTVL.

As regards this clone: Compared with germline, one end of the junction differs, possibly owing to a read error. The chain joins TRBV7-9 to TRBJ2-7, with 13 positions matching TRBD2. The CDR3 runs 14 residues. In germline, CDR1 is SEHNR, CDR2 FQNEAQ (reference sequence). The CDR3 bases are TGTTCCAGCAGTCGACTAGCGGGAGGATACGAGCAGTACTTC. It is translated as CSSSRLAGGYEQYF. The full variable domain, rest sourced from reference TRBV7-9 and TRBJ2-7, is DTGVSQNPRHKITKRGQNVTFRCDPISEHNRLYWYRQTLGQGPEFLTYFQNEAQLEKSRLLSDRFSAERPKGSFSTLEIQRTEQGDSAMYLCSSSRLAGGYEQYFGPGTRLTVT.

This clone has just a few counts. Mismatch with germline at one junction end may stem from a read error. The V call is TRBV7-9, the J call TRBJ2-2, with D possibly TRBD2 on 5 matching bases. CDR1 is SEHNR and CDR2 is FQNEAQ in the germline V gene (reference sequence). This CDR3 is built from 16 residues. The CDR3 region has the DNA TGTTCCAGCAGCTTAGCGTACGGGATGGGCACCGGGGAGCTGTTTTTT. Its translation: CSSSLAYGMGTGELFF.

The genes are TRBV4-2 and TRBJ2-6; 9 nucleotides line up with TRBD1. This CDR3 has 18 residues. Unmatched junction bases numbered 8, after V lost 2 bases and J lost 3 bases. Germline CDR1 is LGHNA and CDR2 is YNFKEQ. DNA for the CDR3: TGTGCCAGCAGCCAACTACGGACAGGGGAGGTTGGGGCCAACGTCCTGACTTTC. Translation gives CASSQLRTGEVGANVLTF.

The chain combines TRBV6-5 with TRBJ2-5, with TRBD2 matching over 7 bases. J lost 5 bases, V lost 8 bases, and 8 bases had no gene match. There are 13 residues in the CDR3. Looked up from germline, CDR1 is MNHEY and CDR2 is SVGAGI. CDR3 coding DNA: TGTGCCAGCTCACGAGCGGGGAGTGAGACCCAGTACTTC. This codes for CASSRAGSETQYF.

The CDR3, as DNA: TGTGCCAGCAGTTTGGGGGCTTCCTACGAGCAGTACTTC. Its protein is CASSLGASYEQYF. This chain joins TRBV27 and TRBJ2-7; a possible D gene is TRBD1 (6 bases). The CDR3 length is 13 residues. Deletions cut 3 bases from V and 1 base from J, with 7 bases between. Germline V gene sequence: CDR1 MNHEY, CDR2 SMNVEV (reference sequence).

This rearrangement joins TRBV5-1 to TRBJ2-2; D gene uncertain. Trimming shortened V by 4 bases and J by 6 bases, and 16 bases separated the two germline ends. This CDR3 spans 15 amino acids. CDR1 SGHRS and CDR2 YFSETQ come from the germline V gene. CDR3 sequence reads: CASSPGQMAAGELFF. The CDR3 DNA follows: TGCGCCAGCAGCCCCGGCCAAATGGCGGCCGGGGAGCTGTTTTTT.

The chain links TRBV5-6 to TRBJ1-1; 8 bases are a match to TRBD1. The junction had 10 bases not matched to a gene; V was cut back by 2 bases and J by 1 base. The CDR3 sequence is 17 residues long. The germline V gene encodes CDR1 SGHDT and CDR2 YYEEEE. CDR3 sequence reads: CASSFGQGGGGNTEAFF. The DNA of the CDR3 is TGTGCCAGCAGCTTTGGACAGGGAGGGGGGGGGAACACTGAAGCTTTCTTT.

The V gene is TRBV9, the J gene TRBJ1-2; D is perhaps TRBD1 (6 bases). Germline V gives CDR1 SGDLS, CDR2 YYNGEE. Between the trimmed V and J ends, which lost 6 bases and 3 bases, there was a span of 15 bases. The CDR3 runs to 14 residues. The CDR3 nucleotides read TGTGCCAGCAATCGGGGGGGGCTGGACTATGGCTACACCTTC. Protein: CASNRGGLDYGYTF.

The chain joins TRBV5-1 to TRBJ1-2; the D gene is possibly TRBD1 (5 bases). This CDR3 has 16 residues. Looked up from germline, CDR1 is SGHRS and CDR2 is YFSETQ. Trimming pared 4 bases from V and 3 bases from J, leaving 19 bases between. CDR3 nucleotide sequence: TGCGCCAGCAGCGTCCTAACGGGGCCGGGGGACTATGGCTACACCTTC. It yields the protein CASSVLTGPGDYGYTF. Combining the CDR3 with reference TRBV5-1 and TRBJ1-2 gives the whole variable domain KAGVTQTPRYLIKTRGQQVTLSCSPISGHRSVSWYQQTPGQGLQFLFEYFSETQRNKGNFPGRFSGRQFSNSRSEMNVSTLELGDSALYLCASSVLTGPGDYGYTFGSGTRLTVV.

This clone occurred a few times. V and J are TRBV5-1 and TRBJ1-1; a weak D match, TRBD1 (6 bases). This CDR3 contains 14 residues. CDR1 and CDR2 from the germline V gene are SGHRS and YFSETQ. With 2 bases removed from V and 2 bases from J, the gap between germline ends came to 10 bases. Written as DNA, the CDR3 is TGCGCCAGCAGCTTCGGACAGAGTAACACTGAAGCTTTCTTT. The encoded protein is CASSFGQSNTEAFF.

This chain joins TRBV19 and TRBJ1-1; 7 bases are shared with TRBD1. This CDR3 has 16 residues. Germline assignment: CDR1 LNHDA and CDR2 SQIVND (reference sequence). The V and J ends lost 6 bases and 1 base, in that order; junction bases with no gene match: 11. The CDR3, as DNA: TGTGCCAGTAGACTAGGACAGGCTGCGGGGAACACTGAAGCTTTCTTT. Translating it yields CASRLGQAAGNTEAFF.

The V and J genes are TRBV6-5 and TRBJ2-2; possible D gene TRBD2, 5 bases. The CDR3 length is 14 residues. The germline CDR1 and CDR2 sequences are MNHEY and SVGAGI. Trimming stripped 7 bases from V and 0 bases from J, with 9 bases between. CDR3 in amino acids: CASKGATNTGELFF. DNA for the CDR3: TGTGCCAGCAAGGGAGCCACGAACACCGGGGAGCTGTTTTTT.

This clone appeared once. This chain connects TRBV6-6 to TRBJ1-1, with D possibly being TRBD1 (6 bases). Germline CDR1 MNHNY, CDR2 SVGAGI (reference sequence). V lost 2 bases and J lost 3, with 10 bases in between. The CDR3 loop spans 14 amino acids. Here the CDR3 DNA reads TGTGCCAGCAGTTACAGAGGGGGGGACACTGAAGCTTTCTTT. It codes for CASSYRGGDTEAFF.

V and J are TRBV7-9 and TRBJ1-2, with D unclear. Germline loops: CDR1 SEHNR, CDR2 FQNEAQ (reference sequence). The V gene lost 5 bases and the J gene lost 0 bases, with 13 bases spanning the gap. The CDR3 totals 15 residues. The CDR3 region is CASSLLISPNYGYTF. CDR3 nucleotide sequence: TGTGCCAGCAGCCTTTTAATATCTCCTAACTATGGCTACACCTTC.

This clone was detected only once. The gene calls are TRBV5-1 and TRBJ2-7; D gene ambiguous. Germline CDR1 is SGHRS and CDR2 is YFSETQ. V lost 2 bases and J lost 2, with 11 bases in between. The length of the CDR3 is 14 residues. CDR3 residues: CASSFRPETYEQYF. Here the CDR3 DNA reads TGCGCCAGCAGCTTTCGGCCGGAGACCTACGAGCAGTACTTC.

CDR3 amino acids: CASSENGFSGANVLTF. CDR3 coding DNA: TGTGCCAGCAGTGAGAACGGGTTCTCTGGGGCCAACGTCCTGACTTTC. The rearrangement links TRBV6-4 to TRBJ2-6; D gene unclear. V lost 3 bases to trimming and J lost 0 bases, with 9 bases between them. This CDR3 has 16 residues. The V gene's germline CDR1 is MRHNA and CDR2 SNTAGT.

The gene calls are TRBV15 and TRBJ2-5; D unresolved. The CDR3 length is 13 residues. V lost 5 bases to trimming and J lost 5 bases, with 12 bases between them. In germline, CDR1 is LNHNV, CDR2 YYDKDF (reference sequence). This CDR3 reads CATSATRWETQYF. The DNA for the CDR3 is TGTGCCACCAGCGCAACTCGTTGGGAGACCCAGTACTTC.